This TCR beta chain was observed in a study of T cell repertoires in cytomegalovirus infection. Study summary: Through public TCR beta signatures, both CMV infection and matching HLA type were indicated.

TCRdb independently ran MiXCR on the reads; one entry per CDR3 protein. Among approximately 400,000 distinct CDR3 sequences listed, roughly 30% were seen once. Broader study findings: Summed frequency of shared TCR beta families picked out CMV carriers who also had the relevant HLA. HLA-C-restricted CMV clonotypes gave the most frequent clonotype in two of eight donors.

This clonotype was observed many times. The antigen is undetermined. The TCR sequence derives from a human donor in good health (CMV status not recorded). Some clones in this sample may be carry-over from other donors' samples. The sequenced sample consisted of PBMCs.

The CDR3 region has the DNA TGCGCCAGCAGCCAGGCCCGGACTAGCGGGGGCCATGAGCAGTTCTTC. Translating gives CASSQARTSGGHEQFF. The genes are TRBV4-1 and TRBJ2-1; 13 bases fit TRBD2. Per germline, CDR1 MGHRA and CDR2 YSYEKL. V lost 3 bases and J lost 8; bases outside the gene matches: 7. The CDR3 is 16 residues long.